This entry lists 11 T cell receptor beta chains sequenced from one sample in a study of Ad26.COV2.S vaccination and SARS-CoV-2 variants (dated by TCRdb to about 2021). Explained via the paper, the treatment or condition label denotes: about 20 received Ad26.COV2.S at low or high dose, single or two shots; roughly 5 received placebo; per-sample allocation not given. Repertoires of vaccine and placebo recipients were sequenced from samples collected on day 63 after the first injection. Library creation used the immunoSEQ multiplex PCR assay. The source is immuneACCESS, and TCRdb retained only in-frame sequences with V and J called. Part of the clones is not carried over; for the studies checked, unresolved V genes explain less than half of this, and the remainder is unexplained. This sample has 250,000 or so clones in its table, and roughly 89% of those were observed once. The ten most abundant clones make up under 3% of the sample.

Sequenced here: peripheral blood, sampled in a trial of Ad26.COV2.S vaccine versus placebo. Receptor source: a person between 18 and 65 years old who received the Ad26.COV2.S COVID-19 vaccine or a placebo.

V gene TRBV6-5 combines with J gene TRBJ1-6; the D is unclear. The length of the CDR3 is 14 residues. In germline, CDR1 is MNHEY, CDR2 SVGAGI. The V end was cut by 7 bases, the J end by 9 bases, with 16 bases between. CDR3 DNA sequence: TGTGCCAGCATGGCGGGTAGGGAAGGTTCACCCCTCCACTTT. As protein: CASMAGREGSPLHF.

J is TRBJ2-1 and V is TRBV3-1 (or the pseudogene TRBV3-2), with D unclear. The CDR3 has 14 amino acids. The ends were cut back, 0 bases at V and 12 bases at J, with 15 bases in the middle. The germline V gene encodes CDR1 LGHDT and CDR2 YNNKEL (reference sequence). CDR3 amino acids: CASSQDRPYSAQFF. CDR3 sequence (DNA): TGTGCCAGCAGCCAAGATCGCCCGTATTCAGCGCAGTTCTTC.

The chain joins TRBV6-2 or TRBV6-3 to TRBJ2-2, with 8 bases that match TRBD2. V dropped 5 bases and J dropped 8; count of bases not matched to a gene: 13. Germline CDR1 reads MNHEY; CDR2 reads SVGEGT. The CDR3 length is 16 residues. In DNA, the CDR3 is TGTGCCAGCAGTCCCCCGCGGGGGGCCGGTCGGGGGGAGCTGTTTTTT. Protein sequence: CASSPPRGAGRGELFF.

As concerns this clone: In the same sample, other DNA sequences code for this CDR3. This chain links TRBV7-2 with TRBJ1-5, with a tentative D call TRBD1 (5 bases). The ends were cut back, 3 bases at V and 4 bases at J, with 7 bases in the middle. The CDR3 is 13 amino acids. Per germline, CDR1 SGHTA and CDR2 FQGNSA. The CDR3 region has the DNA TGTGCCAGCAGCTTGAGGGGAAATCAGCCCCAGCATTTT. It specifies CASSLRGNQPQHF.

CDR3 protein: CASSWGEGAAFF. The CDR3 nucleotides are TGTGCCAGCAGCTGGGGTGAGGGGGCAGCTTTCTTT. This chain links TRBV7-9 with TRBJ1-1, with TRBD1 identical over 7 bases. Germline V CDR1 and CDR2: SEHNR, FQNEAQ (reference sequence). The CDR3 sequence is 12 residues long. V gave up 4 bases and J gave up 10 bases; unmatched junction bases: 6.

The chain uses TRBV29-1 and TRBJ2-7; D is uncertain. Germline loops: CDR1 SQVTM, CDR2 ANQGSEA. The CDR3 extends over 12 amino acids. V shed 6 bases and J shed 3 bases, with 12 bases lying between them. The CDR3 here is CSVTSPGYEQYF. The CDR3 DNA follows: TGCAGCGTAACGTCTCCTGGCTACGAGCAGTACTTC.

The rearrangement uses TRBV5-1 and TRBJ1-6; D not resolved. Germline lookup yields CDR1 SGHRS and CDR2 YFSETQ. The CDR3 is 15 amino acids. The V gene lost 0 bases and the J gene lost 8 bases, with 12 bases spanning the gap. The CDR3 region has the DNA TGCGCCAGCAGCTTGGCCATGAACACCCATTCACCCCTCCACTTT. Its translation is CASSLAMNTHSPLHF.

The chain links TRBV7-9 to TRBJ2-5, with TRBD1 matching 9 bases. The CDR3 extends over 15 amino acids. Germline values: CDR1 SEHNR, CDR2 FQNEAQ (reference sequence). Germline trimming cut 5 bases from V and 7 bases from J; bases unmatched to any gene: 11. The CDR3 region has the DNA TGTGCCAGCAGCCTGGGGACAGGGCTTACAGTGACCCAGTACTTC. Translated: CASSLGTGLTVTQYF.

This chain joins TRBV4-3 and TRBJ2-2; D gene uncertain. The CDR3 extends over 15 amino acids. CDR1 LGHNA and CDR2 YSLEER come from the germline V gene. Trimming removed 2 bases at V and 5 bases at J, with 12 bases between. CDR3 DNA sequence: TGCGCCAGCAGCCAACATCAGGCCGAAACCGGGGAGCTGTTTTTT. This encodes CASSQHQAETGELFF.

V and J are TRBV28 and TRBJ1-5, with D uncertain. The CDR3 spans 14 residues. In germline, CDR1 is MDHEN, CDR2 SYDVKM. The V gene lost 3 bases and the J gene lost 5 bases, with 11 bases spanning the gap. In DNA, the CDR3 is TGTGCCAGCAGTTTCGGGCAGGTCGATCAGCCCCAGCATTTT. This codes for CASSFGQVDQPQHF.

The chain couples TRBV24-1 to TRBJ2-2; 11 nucleotides align to TRBD2. Germline V gene lookup returns CDR1 KGHDR and CDR2 SFDVKD. V was pared by 3 bases and J by 0 bases, with 5 bases of the junction left unmatched. There are 18 residues in the CDR3. CDR3 in DNA: TGTGCCACCAGTGATATTCCGGGACTAGCGGCGAACACCGGGGAGCTGTTTTTT. Its protein is CATSDIPGLAANTGELFF.